A single sample is the source of the 25 T cell receptor beta chains below, sequenced in a study of blood T cells in healthy people across ages. Combining a sample-barcoded 5' primer with a J-beta primer mix, a second PCR ran for roughly 7 to 11 cycles. TCRdb processed the 5' RACE reads anew with MiXCR; each CDR3 protein has one entry. The sample comprises 700,000 or so distinct CDR3 sequences, around 38% of which are singletons, and 30% rests with the top ten. Sequencing used blood. Every receptor here comes from an elderly man in good health.

There are many counts of this clonotype. The chain couples TRBV5-1 to TRBJ2-1; 7 nucleotides agree with TRBD1. Germline-derived CDR1 and CDR2 are SGHRS and YFSETQ. Trimming cost V 3 bases and J 5 bases; bases outside gene matches: 5. The CDR3 is 14 amino acids. DNA for the CDR3: TGCGCCAGCAGCTCAGCGACAGGGAACAATGAGCAGTTCTTC. This codes for CASSSATGNNEQFF.

The chain uses TRBV2 and TRBJ1-2; no clear D gene. CDR3 size: 12 residues. The V end lost 8 bases, the J end lost 2 bases, and 9 bases lay between the germline ends. CDR1 is SNHLY, CDR2 FYNNEI, per germline. CDR3 nucleotides: TGTGCCAGCGGAATGGAGAACTATGGCTACACCTTC. Amino acids: CASGMENYGYTF.

This chain uses TRBV20-1 with TRBJ2-1, with a tentative D call TRBD2 (6 bases). Germline V gives CDR1 DFQATT, CDR2 SNEGSKA (reference sequence). The ends were cut back, 3 bases at V and 2 bases at J, with 8 bases in the middle. CDR3 length: 13 amino acids. CDR3 bases: TGCAGTGCTAGCGGGGGTCCCTACAATGAGCAGTTCTTC. Protein sequence: CSASGGPYNEQFF.

The J gene is TRBJ2-3, the V gene TRBV9, with D possibly TRBD2 on 6 matching bases. Trimming shortened V by 2 bases and J by 3 bases, and 16 bases separated the two germline ends. The CDR3 runs to 16 residues. Looked up from germline, CDR1 is SGDLS and CDR2 is YYNGEE. CDR3 loop: CASSVGTTGRTDTQYF. The CDR3 DNA follows: TGTGCCAGCAGCGTTGGCACGACGGGGAGGACAGATACGCAGTATTTT.

To note about this clonotype: Given a much more abundant clone one base away, this may be a read error. The rearrangement links TRBV7-9 to TRBJ2-1, with 8 bases fitting TRBD2. The J call may be in error: the DNA end matches TRBJ2-7 better. The CDR3 is made up of 15 amino acids. Germline CDR1 SEHNR, CDR2 FQNEAQ (reference sequence). DNA of the CDR3: TGTGCCAGCAGCTTCGTGCGCGGGGGGTACAATGAGCAGTACTTC. It specifies CASSFVRGGYNEQYF.

The genes are TRBV24-1 and TRBJ2-7; 9 bases fit TRBD1. Trimming took 5 bases from V and 1 from J; bases not matched to a gene: 5. Per the germline V gene, CDR1 is KGHDR and CDR2 is SFDVKD. This CDR3 has 15 residues. The CDR3 sequence is CATSAPGQGSYEQYF. The CDR3 DNA follows: TGTGCCACCAGTGCCCCGGGACAGGGTTCCTACGAGCAGTACTTC.

The chain is built from TRBV20-1 and TRBJ1-5; no reliable D call. Trimming removed 3 bases from V and 3 bases from J, with 15 bases in between. The CDR3 spans 15 residues. Germline CDR1 and CDR2: DFQATT and SNEGSKA (reference sequence). CDR3 region: CSASFSEKHNQPQHF. CDR3 coding DNA: TGCAGTGCTAGTTTCTCGGAGAAACACAATCAGCCCCAGCATTTT.

In its sample, this clonotype was seen a few times. V gene TRBV11-3 combines with J gene TRBJ2-1; D is unclear. CDR1 is SGHNT and CDR2 is YENEEA in the germline V gene. This CDR3 has 16 amino acids. V lost 2 bases and J 1 base, leaving 12 bases between the germline ends. Here the CDR3 reads CASSLLGAASYNEQFF. The CDR3 DNA reads TGTGCCAGCAGCTTATTAGGCGCCGCTTCCTACAATGAGCAGTTCTTC.

About this clonotype itself: This may be a read error: a much more frequent sequence differs by one nucleotide. The CDR3 nucleotides are TGTACCAGCAGTCCCTCCCGAGGGGGTAGCGGGAGAAACATTCAGTACTTC. Protein: CTSSPSRGGSGRNIQYF. The chain is built from TRBV12-3 or TRBV12-4 and TRBJ2-5, with 9 bases identical to TRBD2. The J call may be incorrect, as the DNA end agrees better with TRBJ2-4. The CDR3 loop spans 17 amino acids.

Comments on this clonotype: A read error may account for a junction end that differs from germline. This chain uses TRBV10-3 with TRBJ2-3; D might be TRBD1 (5 bases). The length of the CDR3 is 12 residues. Germline CDR1 reads ENHRY; CDR2 reads SYGVKD. CDR3 DNA: TGTGCCATCGGGCAGGGTGCAGATGCGCAGTATTTT. This sequence encodes CAIGQGADAQYF.

This clonotype has at least ten counts. The chain uses TRBV29-1 and TRBJ2-5; D might be TRBD1 or TRBD2, each matching 5 bases. The CDR3 spans 13 residues. Trimming took off 3 bases at V and 0 bases at J, with 8 bases between the two ends. Looked up from germline, CDR1 is SQVTM and CDR2 is ANQGSEA. CDR3 protein: CSVDVGDQETQYF. The CDR3 DNA is TGCAGCGTTGATGTGGGGGACCAAGAGACCCAGTACTTC. Drawing the rest from reference TRBV29-1 and TRBJ2-5, the complete variable domain is SAVISQKPSRDICQRGTSLTIQCQVDSQVTMMFWYRQQPGQSLTLIATANQGSEATYESGFVIDKFPISRPNLTFSTLTVSNMSPEDSSIYLCSVDVGDQETQYFGPGTRLLVL.

J is TRBJ2-5 and V is TRBV27; 8 bases align to TRBD2. CDR1 and CDR2 from the germline V gene are MNHEY and SMNVEV (reference sequence). The CDR3 runs to 16 residues. The junction had 11 bases not matched to a gene; V was cut back by 4 bases and J by 4 bases. The CDR3: CASSSLSGRVAETQYF. The CDR3 DNA sequence: TGTGCCAGCAGTTCTCTCAGCGGGAGAGTGGCAGAGACCCAGTACTTC.

The chain couples TRBV3-1 to TRBJ1-1; D is perhaps TRBD1 (6 bases). The CDR3 spans 14 residues. V lost 4 bases and J lost 4, with 13 bases in between. Germline V lookup: CDR1 LGHDT, CDR2 YNNKEL (reference sequence). The CDR3 nucleotides read TGTGCCAGCAGCCCCCGGGGGGGGCCCACTGAAGCTTTCTTT. Residues: CASSPRGGPTEAFF.

The chain combines TRBV6-2 or TRBV6-3 with TRBJ2-5; D possibly uses TRBD1 or TRBD2 (5 bases each). The V end was cut by 7 bases, the J end by 7 bases, with 13 bases between. The V gene's germline CDR1 is MNHEY and CDR2 SVGEGT. The CDR3 is made up of 12 amino acids. The CDR3 region has the DNA TGTGCCAGCAACGGGGACCAGGGGACCCAGTACTTC. It translates to CASNGDQGTQYF.

This clonotype was detected a few times. This rearrangement joins TRBV3-1 to TRBJ2-1; perhaps TRBD2 as D (5 bases). Trimming took off 2 bases at V and 1 base at J, with 15 bases between the two ends. The CDR3 covers 17 residues. Germline CDR1 reads LGHDT; CDR2 reads YNNKEL (reference sequence). CDR3 bases: TGTGCCAGCAGCCAAAAGGGCGGAGGAATTTCCTACAATGAGCAGTTCTTC. Translating it yields CASSQKGGGISYNEQFF.

As to this clonotype: A read error is possible here, since a much larger clone lies one base away. The V call is TRBV20-1, the J call TRBJ2-5; TRBD2 matches 7 bases. CDR3 length: 17 amino acids. V shed 3 bases, J shed 0 bases, and the junction held 13 bases outside the gene matches. Germline-derived CDR1 and CDR2 are DFQATT and SNEGSKA (reference sequence). For the CDR3, the DNA is TGCAGTGCTAGTACGGGACGGGGGGTTGTGTACCAAGAGACCCAGTACTTC. Translating it yields CSASTGRGVVYQETQYF.

This clonotype was found a few times. V gene TRBV6-2 or TRBV6-3 combines with J gene TRBJ1-6; tentatively, D is TRBD1 (5 bases). CDR1 is MNHEY and CDR2 is SVGEGT in the germline V gene. Trimming stripped 7 bases from V and 7 bases from J, with 17 bases between. The CDR3 spans 15 residues. The CDR3 here is CASISTGARNSPLHF. CDR3 sequence (DNA): TGTGCCAGCATCTCGACCGGGGCGAGGAATTCACCCCTCCACTTT.

This clonotype was observed a few times. The chain is built from TRBV12-3 or TRBV12-4 and TRBJ1-2, with TRBD1 identical over 9 bases. Trimming took 6 bases from V and 8 from J; bases not matched to a gene: 13. This CDR3 is 15 amino acids long. Here the CDR3 DNA reads TGTGCCAGCAGCAAAACCGGGACAGGGCGAGGGGGCTACACCTTC. Translating it yields CASSKTGTGRGGYTF.

The rearrangement joins TRBV7-9 to TRBJ2-7, with 9 bases identical to TRBD2. V lost 5 bases, J lost 2 bases, and 7 bases stayed unmatched. The CDR3 runs 15 residues. From germline, CDR1 is SEHNR and CDR2 FQNEAQ (reference sequence). The CDR3 sequence is CASSPASGIPYEQYF. CDR3 bases: TGTGCCAGCAGCCCAGCTAGCGGGATCCCCTACGAGCAGTACTTC.

CDR3 protein: CASSQESRSGGSTDTQYF. The CDR3 nucleotides are TGCGCCAGCAGCCAAGAAAGCCGTAGCGGGGGAAGCACAGATACGCAGTATTTT. The chain employs TRBV4-3 and TRBJ2-3, with 9 bases lining up with TRBD2. V shed 0 bases and J 0 bases; nucleotides not matched to a gene: 7. Germline V CDR1 and CDR2: LGHNA, YSLEER. The CDR3 totals 18 residues.

This clonotype was recorded once. The chain uses TRBV28 and TRBJ2-4; the D is unclear. Near its end, the DNA agrees better with TRBJ2-7, so the J call may be wrong. Germline CDR1 is MDHEN and CDR2 is SYDVKM. The CDR3 runs to 12 residues. The CDR3 region has the DNA TGTGCCAGCAGACCTTCGGTCTACGAGCAGTACTTC. This encodes CASRPSVYEQYF.

About this clonotype itself: Being one base from a much bigger clone, this may be a read error. The chain couples TRBV5-5 to TRBJ2-4; no definite D call. The J call is uncertain, as TRBJ2-5 better fits the DNA end. This CDR3 has 13 residues. Germline values: CDR1 SGHKS, CDR2 YYEKEE (reference sequence). DNA of the CDR3: TGTGCCAGCAGCCCCTCCGCTCAAGAGACCCAGTACTTC. It codes for CASSPSAQETQYF.

This clonotype was detected a few times. The genes are TRBV5-1 and TRBJ2-3; 7 bases are shared with TRBD2. This CDR3 is 16 amino acids long. V dropped 0 bases and J dropped 6; count of bases not matched to a gene: 10. The germline gives CDR1 SGHRS, CDR2 YFSETQ. The CDR3 region is CASSLEIASGGDTQYF. In DNA form, the CDR3 reads TGCGCCAGCAGCTTGGAAATTGCTAGCGGAGGTGATACGCAGTATTTT.

This clonotype was counted many times. V usage is TRBV29-1 and J usage is TRBJ1-1; D remains unclear. The germline V gene has CDR1 SQVTM and CDR2 ANQGSEA. The CDR3 sequence is 12 residues long. V lost 7 bases and J 1 base, leaving 10 bases between the germline ends. CDR3 in amino acids: CSAPRENTEAFF. For the CDR3, the DNA is TGCAGCGCCCCTAGGGAGAACACTGAAGCTTTCTTT.

The chain employs TRBV7-8 and TRBJ2-3; 11 positions agree with TRBD2. The CDR3 is 17 amino acids. V lost 5 bases and J lost 4; bases outside the gene matches: 11. The germline gives CDR1 SGHVS, CDR2 FQNEAQ. The CDR3 bases are TGTGCCAGCAGCCCACCGACCGGGACTAGCGGATCAGATACGCAGTATTTT. It specifies CASSPPTGTSGSDTQYF.